This entry concerns a single TCR beta chain. Per the original methods: Quality scores were absent from the junction-only immunoSEQ sequences, so filtering differed. The method was immunoSEQ multiplex PCR; TCRdb's version includes in-frame clones alone and lacks a portion of them. V, J and clone size are those of that table, while D and trimming were read from the DNA. The data show approximately 620,000 clones, around 97% seen once. The CDR3 spans 15 residues. V was cut by 6 bases and J by 3 bases, with 14 bases left in between. Germline V gives CDR1 LNHDA, CDR2 SQIVND (reference sequence). The source of the sample is a study of shared clonotypes between healthy human individuals.

The rearrangement joins TRBV19 to TRBJ1-4; D might be TRBD1 (6 bases). The material sequenced was naive CD4+ T cells sorted from blood. The sample's subset: CD45RA+ positively selected. The sequence was collected from a woman in her thirties in good health. The CDR3 protein is CASRVQGRSNEKLFF. The CDR3 DNA sequence: TGTGCCAGTAGAGTGCAGGGGCGGTCTAATGAAAAACTGTTTTTT.